The clone carrying this TCR beta chain appeared once. V lost 6 bases and J 4 bases, leaving 13 bases between the germline ends. Germline V CDR1 and CDR2: LNHDA, SQIVND (reference sequence). The CDR3 sequence is 14 residues long. Profiling relied on immunoSEQ multiplex PCR, and the TCRdb table lists in-frame clones only, not all of them. The sample has 140,000 to 150,000 clones, roughly 86% seen once; the top ten hold roughly 2%. The sample originates from a study of blood T cell repertoires in COVID-19. Sequencing was performed on peripheral blood. The chain is built from TRBV19 and TRBJ1-3; the D gene is possibly TRBD1 (5 bases). The TCR originated in a human donor in a cohort sampled during active COVID-19. CDR3 sequence: CASSQGARGNTIYF. The CDR3 coding sequence is TGTGCCAGTAGCCAAGGGGCGCGCGGAAACACCATATATTTT.